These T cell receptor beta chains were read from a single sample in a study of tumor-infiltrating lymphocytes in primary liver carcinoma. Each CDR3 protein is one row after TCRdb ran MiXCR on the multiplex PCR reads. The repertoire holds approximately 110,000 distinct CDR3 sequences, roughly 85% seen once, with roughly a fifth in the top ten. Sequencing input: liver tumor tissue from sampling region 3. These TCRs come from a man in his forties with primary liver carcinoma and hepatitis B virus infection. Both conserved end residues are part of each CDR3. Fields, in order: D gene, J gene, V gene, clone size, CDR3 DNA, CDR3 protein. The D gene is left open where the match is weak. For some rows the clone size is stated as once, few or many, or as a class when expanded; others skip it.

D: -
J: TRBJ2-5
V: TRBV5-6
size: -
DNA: TGTGCCAGCAGCTCGGAAGCTAGCCAAGAGACCCAATACTTC
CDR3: CASSSEASQETQYF

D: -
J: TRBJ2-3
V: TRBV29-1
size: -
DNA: TGCAACGTGGATCCTAGCGATGGCACAGATACGCAGTATTTT
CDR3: CNVDPSDGTDTQYF

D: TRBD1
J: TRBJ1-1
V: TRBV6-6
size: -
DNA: TGTGCCAGCATCGGAACGGCAGGGGGCAACACTGAAGCTTACTTT
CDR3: CASIGTAGGNTEAYF

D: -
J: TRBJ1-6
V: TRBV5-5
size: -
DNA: TGTGCCAGCAGTCTACGGGGTATCTCACCCCTCCACTTT
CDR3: CASSLRGISPLHF

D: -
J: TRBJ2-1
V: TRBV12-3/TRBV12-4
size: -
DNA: TGTGCCAGCGGTCCCCAGGGGCGGCGGAATGAGCTGTTCTTC
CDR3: CASGPQGRRNELFF

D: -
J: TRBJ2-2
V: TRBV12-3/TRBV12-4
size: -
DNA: TGTGCCAGCAGTCAAACAGGGACTTATCCCGGGGAGCTGTTTTTT
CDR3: CASSQTGTYPGELFF

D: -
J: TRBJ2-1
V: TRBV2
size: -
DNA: TGTACCAGCAGTGAAGCGGTTACTTACAATGAGCAGTTCTTC
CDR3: CTSSEAVTYNEQFF

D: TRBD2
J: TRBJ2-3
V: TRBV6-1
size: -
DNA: TGTGTCAGCAATGAAGGCGGGAGCTCAGATACGCAGTATTTT
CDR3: CVSNEGGSSDTQYF

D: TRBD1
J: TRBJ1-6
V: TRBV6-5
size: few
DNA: TGTGCTAGCAGGAGAGACACAGGGGGCAGTTCACTCCTCCACTTT
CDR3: CASRRDTGGSSLLHF

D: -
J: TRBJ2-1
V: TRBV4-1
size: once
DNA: TGCACCAGCAGCCAACTCGGGACTTGCGAGTATAATGAGCAGTTCTTC
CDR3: CTSSQLGTCEYNEQFF

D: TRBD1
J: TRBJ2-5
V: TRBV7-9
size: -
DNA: TGTGCCAGTGGCAGGGGGCTAGAGGCCCAGTACTTC
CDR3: CASGRGLEAQYF

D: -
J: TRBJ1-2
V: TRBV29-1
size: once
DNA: TGCAGCGACTCGACAAGGGATAGCTATGGCTACACCTTC
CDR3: CSDSTRDSYGYTF

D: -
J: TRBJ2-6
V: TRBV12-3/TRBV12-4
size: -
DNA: TGTACCAGCAGTCGGACTCGACTAGTCCCCGGTCGGGCCTCTGGGGCCAACGTTCTGACTTTC
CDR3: CTSSRTRLVPGRASGANVLTF

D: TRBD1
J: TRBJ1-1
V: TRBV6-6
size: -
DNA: TGTGTCAGCTATGGGACAGGGGTAAGGACTGAAGCTTTCTTT
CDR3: CVSYGTGVRTEAFF

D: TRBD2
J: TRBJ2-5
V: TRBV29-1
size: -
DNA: TGCAATGTTCGGACTAGCGGGAGTTGGGCAGAGACTCAGTACTTC
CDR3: CNVRTSGSWAETQYF

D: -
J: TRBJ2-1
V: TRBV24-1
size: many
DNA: TGTGCCACCAGTGATGGTATTGAGCAGTTCTTC
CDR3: CATSDGIEQFF

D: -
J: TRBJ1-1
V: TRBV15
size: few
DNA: TGTGCCACCAGCAGAGATCAAACTGAAGCTTTCTTT
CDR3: CATSRDQTEAFF

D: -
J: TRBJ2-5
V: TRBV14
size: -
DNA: TGTGCCAGCAGCCTTAACCGGGGGACCCGGTACTTC
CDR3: CASSLNRGTRYF

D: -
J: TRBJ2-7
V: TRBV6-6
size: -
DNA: TGTGCCAGCAGTTACCGGAGGGACAGTTACGAGCATTACTTC
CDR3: CASSYRRDSYEHYF

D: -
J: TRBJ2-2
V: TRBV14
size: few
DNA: TGTGCTAGCAGCCAAGTGCAGGAGCTGTTTTTT
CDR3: CASSQVQELFF

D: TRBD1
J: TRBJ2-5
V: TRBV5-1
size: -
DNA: TGCGCCAGCAGCGGTAAAACAGGGGGCCCCCAGACCCAGTACTTC
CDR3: CASSGKTGGPQTQYF